This paragraph reports one TCR beta chain. The patients, who ranged from 18 to 65 in age, presented with newly diagnosed hyperthyroidism lasting under 2 months. The study excluded patients with uncontrolled infection, other autoimmune disease, pregnancy or lactation. The entry originates in a study of T cells in Graves' hyperthyroidism and ophthalmopathy. The CDR3 regions of TCR beta were amplified from RNA transcripts. TCR CDR3 underwent first-round RT-PCR with the HTBI primer set. TCRdb ran MiXCR on the multiplex PCR reads and lists one entry per CDR3 protein. The table lists approximately 700,000 distinct CDR3 sequences, 15% to 20% of them singletons. The length of the CDR3 is 15 residues. V gave up 3 bases and J gave up 8 bases, with 17 bases separating them. From germline, CDR1 is LNHDA and CDR2 SQIVND (reference sequence).

The chain carries TRBV19 and TRBJ2-1; D perhaps matches TRBD2 (6 bases). Sequencing input: blood. The sequence was obtained from a man younger than 35 with Graves' hyperthyroidism. The CDR3 protein is CASSISATRSHEQFF. CDR3 coding DNA: TGTGCCAGTAGTATTAGCGCGACTAGATCCCATGAGCAGTTCTTC.